This entry lists 23 T cell receptor beta chains sequenced from one sample in a study of T cell repertoires in cytomegalovirus infection. These receptors' targets are unknown. TCRdb re-derived calls from the reads in MiXCR, one entry per CDR3 protein. In the table there are some 270,000 distinct CDR3 sequences, about 20% of which are singletons. This sample comprised cultured PBMCs, obtained from culture after CMV antigen stimulation. The receptor source for this set is a human donor in good health (CMV status not recorded). Some clones in this sample may be carry-over from other donors' samples.

This clonotype appeared many times. The chain carries TRBV7-2 and TRBJ1-6; D is perhaps TRBD1 (6 bases). Germline V gives CDR1 SGHTA, CDR2 FQGNSA. The CDR3 contains 15 residues. V was trimmed by 5 bases and J by 2 bases, leaving 10 bases between them. CDR3 protein: CASSTRDTYNSPLHF. CDR3 bases: TGTGCCAGCAGCACCAGGGACACCTATAATTCACCCCTCCACTTT.

The rearrangement links TRBV12-3 or TRBV12-4 to TRBJ2-3; D ambiguous. This CDR3 is 17 amino acids long. V was shortened by 3 bases and J by 0 bases, with 16 bases between the two germline ends. The CDR3 is CASSLVQSALSTDTQYF. The CDR3 nucleotides read TGTGCCAGCAGTTTGGTACAGTCGGCTCTTAGCACAGATACGCAGTATTTT.

In its sample, this clonotype was seen many times. The chain employs TRBV6-1 and TRBJ2-1, with no clear D. The germline V gene has CDR1 MNHNS and CDR2 SASEGT. The CDR3 length is 15 residues. V gave up 5 bases and J gave up 1 base, with 12 bases separating them. This chain's CDR3 is CASSPTARSYNEQFF. Written as DNA, the CDR3 is TGTGCCAGCAGTCCTACAGCCCGGTCCTACAATGAGCAGTTCTTC.

This clonotype came up a few times. This sequence joins TRBV10-3 and TRBJ1-2; D gene unclear. CDR1 ENHRY and CDR2 SYGVKD come from the germline V gene. CDR3 size: 13 residues. V lost 0 bases, J lost 8 bases, and 10 bases lay in between. CDR3 nucleotides: TGTGCCATCAGTGAGTCTACGGGGAGCGGCTACACCTTC. It encodes CAISESTGSGYTF.

In its sample, this clonotype was seen many times. This chain links TRBV7-2 with TRBJ2-1; D uncertain. CDR3 size: 14 residues. V shed 7 bases and J shed 4 bases, with 14 bases lying between them. Germline loops: CDR1 SGHTA, CDR2 FQGNSA. Here the CDR3 DNA reads TGTGCCAGCACCCTTTTAGACCCGTACAATGAGCAGTTCTTC. Its protein product is CASTLLDPYNEQFF.

The chain couples TRBV11-1 to TRBJ2-7, with TRBD1 as a possible D gene (6 bases). The V end was cut by 5 bases, the J end by 4 bases, with 21 bases between. The length of the CDR3 is 16 residues. Germline V lookup: CDR1 SGHAT, CDR2 FQDESV (reference sequence). The CDR3 DNA sequence: TGTGCCAGCAGCGACCCTGTCACGACAGGCAGGTACGAGCAGTACTTC. Its protein product is CASSDPVTTGRYEQYF.

Comments on this clonotype: The CDR3 carries no conserved terminal phenylalanine or tryptophan, so it likely arises from a read error. The CDR3 sequence: CASSRQGANNEQFL. The CDR3 DNA reads as TGTGCCAGCAGCCGACAGGGGGCTAACAATGAGCAGTTCCTC. V usage is TRBV7-6 and J usage is TRBJ2-1; TRBD1 matches 10 bases. Per germline, CDR1 SGHVS and CDR2 FNYEAQ. The CDR3 loop spans 14 amino acids. V shed 5 bases and J 5 bases; nucleotides not matched to a gene: 3.

This chain connects TRBV20-1 to TRBJ2-1; D unresolved. V was clipped by 4 bases and J by 4 bases, with 14 bases between them. CDR3 length: 14 amino acids. Germline-derived CDR1 and CDR2 are DFQATT and SNEGSKA (reference sequence). The CDR3, as DNA: TGCAGTGCTAACAAGCAGACCTTATACAATGAGCAGTTCTTC. Translated: CSANKQTLYNEQFF.

The chain carries TRBV6-1 and TRBJ2-2; TRBD1 matches 8 bases. The CDR3 length is 14 residues. Germline CDR1 MNHNS, CDR2 SASEGT. The trim removed 6 bases at V and 2 bases at J, leaving 2 bases unmatched. CDR3 sequence (DNA): TGTGCCAGCAGGGGGACAGGAAACACCGGGGAGCTGTTTTTT. This gives the protein CASRGTGNTGELFF.

This clonotype occurred many times. The gene calls are TRBV19 and TRBJ2-3; D may match TRBD1 or TRBD2 (6 bases each). Trimming pared 7 bases from V and 6 bases from J, leaving 20 bases between. Germline V CDR1 and CDR2: LNHDA, SQIVND (reference sequence). This CDR3 comprises 15 residues. CDR3 sequence reads: CASTVTGTLRDTQYF. The DNA for the CDR3 is TGTGCCAGTACCGTCACAGGGACTCTCCGGGATACGCAGTATTTT.

This clonotype was seen repeatedly, ten times or more. V gene TRBV12-3 or TRBV12-4 combines with J gene TRBJ1-2, with D maybe TRBD1 (5 bases). CDR3 length equals 13 residues. Trimming shortened V by 2 bases and J by 7 bases, and 11 bases separated the two germline ends. The CDR3 loop reads CASSLSREGGYTF. The CDR3 bases are TGTGCCAGCAGTTTATCCAGGGAAGGTGGCTACACCTTC.

The chain has TRBV19 and TRBJ1-5; the D gene is possibly TRBD1 (5 bases). The V end lost 9 bases, the J end lost 9 bases, and 24 bases lay between the germline ends. The CDR3 totals 15 residues. The V gene's germline CDR1 is LNHDA and CDR2 SQIVND (reference sequence). CDR3 sequence: CASQGAVQPLSPQHF. The CDR3 nucleotides are TGTGCCAGCCAAGGGGCAGTCCAACCTCTCTCGCCCCAGCATTTT.

This clonotype has a handful of counts. The rearrangement joins TRBV4-1 to TRBJ1-2, with D possibly being TRBD1 (6 bases). The CDR3 consists of 17 residues. Germline V gene data show CDR1 as MGHRA and CDR2 as YSYEKL. Trimming removed 2 bases at V and 8 bases at J, with 24 bases between. CDR3 in DNA: TGCGCCAGCAGCCAATTCCGGGACACCAGTACTAATCCGGGCTACACCTTC. Its translation: CASSQFRDTSTNPGYTF.

This clonotype was recorded a few times. The rearrangement links TRBV7-6 to TRBJ1-1, with D uncertain. CDR1 and CDR2 from the germline V gene are SGHVS and FNYEAQ. Trimming cost V 1 base and J 3 bases, with 9 bases left between them. CDR3 size: 14 residues. CDR3 DNA sequence: TGTGCCAGCAGCTTAGAGGGCCATTACACTGAAGCTTTCTTT. Residues: CASSLEGHYTEAFF.

This clonotype was observed many times. The CDR3: CASTLGQGAYEQYF. The CDR3 region has the DNA TGTGCCAGCACCCTGGGACAGGGGGCGTACGAGCAGTACTTC. This chain links TRBV6-6 with TRBJ2-7; the match to TRBD1 covers 12 bases. Per germline, CDR1 MNHNY and CDR2 SVGAGI (reference sequence). The CDR3 spans 14 residues. V shed 7 bases, J shed 4 bases, and the junction held 5 bases outside the gene matches.

The CDR3 nucleotides are TGTGCCAGCAAAATGGAGGGAATCCTGGTGCAGTACGTC. This encodes CASKMEGILVQYV. This chain links TRBV2 with TRBJ2-7; D is perhaps TRBD2 (6 bases). Between the trimmed V and J ends, which lost 7 bases and 9 bases, there was a span of 19 bases. The germline gives CDR1 SNHLY, CDR2 FYNNEI. There are 13 residues in the CDR3.

The chain recombines TRBV20-1 with TRBJ2-1; TRBD2 aligns across 7 bases. CDR3 length: 14 amino acids. Per the germline V gene, CDR1 is DFQATT and CDR2 is SNEGSKA (reference sequence). V lost 3 bases to trimming and J lost 0 bases; unmatched junction nucleotides: 2. CDR3 protein: CSARWDYSYNEQFF. DNA for the CDR3: TGCAGTGCTAGGTGGGACTACTCCTACAATGAGCAGTTCTTC.

This clonotype was seen only a few times. The V call is TRBV6-1, the J call TRBJ2-5; TRBD2 aligns across 7 bases. The ends lost 7 bases at V and 0 bases at J; junction bases unmatched: 8. Per germline, CDR1 MNHNS and CDR2 SASEGT. The CDR3 length is 15 residues. Here the CDR3 reads CASTPQGGDQETQYF. The DNA for the CDR3 is TGTGCCAGCACCCCCCAGGGAGGGGACCAAGAGACCCAGTACTTC.

This chain joins TRBV5-1 and TRBJ1-2; 9 bases are shared with TRBD1. V shed 4 bases, J shed 14 bases, and the junction held 18 bases outside the gene matches. Germline V gene lookup returns CDR1 SGHRS and CDR2 YFSETQ. CDR3 length: 15 residues. CDR3 nucleotide sequence: TGCGCCAGCAGCATAGACACCGGGACAGGGCGCCCGAGTACCTTC. As protein: CASSIDTGTGRPSTF. Together with reference TRBV5-1 and TRBJ1-2, the CDR3 gives the full variable domain: KAGVTQTPRYLIKTRGQQVTLSCSPISGHRSVSWYQQTPGQGLQFLFEYFSETQRNKGNFPGRFSGRQFSNSRSEMNVSTLELGDSALYLCASSIDTGTGRPSTFGSGTRLTVV.

This clonotype was counted between two and nine times. The chain uses TRBV24-1 and TRBJ2-1; 10 nucleotides match TRBD1. V shed 1 base and J 9 bases; nucleotides not matched to a gene: 8. This CDR3 contains 16 residues. Germline values: CDR1 KGHDR, CDR2 SFDVKD. CDR3: CATSDFGTGERGEQFF. Written as DNA, the CDR3 is TGTGCCACCAGTGATTTTGGGACAGGGGAAAGAGGTGAGCAGTTCTTC.

J is TRBJ2-5 and V is TRBV5-5, with 10 bases fitting TRBD1. V lost 1 base and J lost 2; bases outside the gene matches: 5. The germline V gene has CDR1 SGHKS and CDR2 YYEKEE (reference sequence). The length of the CDR3 is 16 residues. For the CDR3, the DNA is TGTGCCAGCAGCTTGTATGGGACAGGGGATCAAGAGACCCAGTACTTC. Protein sequence: CASSLYGTGDQETQYF.

The sample holds many counts of this clonotype. V and J are TRBV7-9 and TRBJ1-2, with D tentatively TRBD1 (5 bases). Germline CDR1 reads SEHNR; CDR2 reads FQNEAQ (reference sequence). V was pared by 3 bases and J by 8 bases, with 16 bases between. CDR3 length equals 14 residues. The CDR3 DNA is TGTGCCAGCAGCTTTTATTCGGGGCAGGGAGGCTACACCTTC. It encodes CASSFYSGQGGYTF. The full variable domain, its missing parts supplied by reference TRBV7-9 and TRBJ1-2, is DTGVSQNPRHKITKRGQNVTFRCDPISEHNRLYWYRQTLGQGPEFLTYFQNEAQLEKSRLLSDRFSAERPKGSFSTLEIQRTEQGDSAMYLCASSFYSGQGGYTFGSGTRLTVV.

The rearrangement uses TRBV6-2 or TRBV6-3 and TRBJ2-7; D unresolved. Germline CDR1 MNHEY, CDR2 SVGEGT. The CDR3 has 14 amino acids. V lost 4 bases to trimming and J lost 7 bases, with 17 bases between them. The CDR3, as DNA: TGTGCCAGCAGTTGGACGCGGTCCCACTCGGAGCAGTACTTC. It encodes CASSWTRSHSEQYF.